The clone carrying this T cell receptor beta chain was picked up a small number of times. Its antigen is still unknown. In germline, CDR1 is SNHLY, CDR2 FYNNEI. V shed 5 bases and J shed 1 base, with 8 bases lying between them. This CDR3 has 13 amino acids. This sample is drawn from a study of beta chain features in type 1 diabetes. As for the study in general: Examined across all samples were roughly 110,000,000 sorted cells. Study-wide points: Moderate but significant shortening of TCRB CDR3s was recorded in all four CD4+ subsets from Type 1 diabetes patients.

Sequenced material consisted of expressed TCRB transcripts (all of the isolated RNA was reverse transcribed). The assay was immunoSEQ multiplex PCR, and TCRdb's table has in-frame clones only and misses some. The sample has a few hundred thousand clones; 30% are singletons. The purity of all sorted populations exceeded 98%. The receptor's source is a man aged 18 to 35 in good health. The V gene is TRBV2, the J gene TRBJ2-5; no definite D call. The sequenced sample consisted of naive CD4+ T cells from blood. The CDR3 nucleotides are TGTGCCAGCAGTCTAATTATCCAAGAGACCCAGTACTTC. It specifies CASSLIIQETQYF. The variable domain in full, completed from reference TRBV2 and TRBJ2-5, reads EPEVTQTPSHQVTQMGQEVILRCVPISNHLYFYWYRQILGQKVEFLVSFYNNEISEKSEIFDDQFSVERPDGSNFTLKIRSTKLEDSAMYFCASSLIIQETQYFGPGTRLLVL.